A single sample is the source of the 27 T cell receptor beta chains below, sequenced in a study of cytomegalovirus exposure and HLA in healthy donors. This PCR relied on a set of 60 Vbeta primers and 13 Jbeta primers. Sequencing used immunoSEQ multiplex PCR; TCRdb keeps in-frame clones, though not all of them. The table shows about 190,000 clones, with around 77% occurring only once. Sample: PBMCs. These receptor sequences come from a woman between 18 and 29 years old in good health and CMV-seronegative.

The chain links TRBV19 to TRBJ1-1; no clear D gene. V was cut by 3 bases and J by 4 bases, with 15 bases left in between. CDR3 length: 15 residues. In germline, CDR1 is LNHDA, CDR2 SQIVND (reference sequence). The CDR3 reads CASSILGGGATEAFF. The CDR3 coding sequence is TGTGCCAGTAGTATTTTGGGAGGAGGAGCCACTGAAGCTTTCTTT.

The chain couples TRBV9 to TRBJ1-4; D might be TRBD1 (5 bases). The germline V and J ends were trimmed by 5 bases and 7 bases, with 21 bases remaining between them. CDR3 length: 16 residues. CDR1 SGDLS and CDR2 YYNGEE come from the germline V gene. The CDR3 nucleotides are TGTGCCAGCAGTCTGGGGCAGGACACAAGTAGTGAAAAACTGTTTTTT. Its translation is CASSLGQDTSSEKLFF.

This chain uses TRBV25-1 with TRBJ1-2; D remains unclear. CDR1 MGHDK and CDR2 SYGVNS come from the germline V gene. Trimming took 4 bases from V and 3 from J, leaving 6 bases between them. The CDR3 loop spans 12 amino acids. In DNA, the CDR3 is TGTGCCAGCAGTGCTCTTGACTATGGCTACACCTTC. Protein sequence: CASSALDYGYTF.

This chain uses TRBV28 with TRBJ2-7, with 8 positions matching TRBD2. CDR3 length: 12 amino acids. The germline CDR1 and CDR2 sequences are MDHEN and SYDVKM. V was clipped by 10 bases and J by 5 bases; unmatched bases: 7. DNA for the CDR3: TGTGCCACCACGGGGGGGCCCCACGAGCAGTACTTC. This codes for CATTGGPHEQYF. The variable domain in full, completed from reference TRBV28 and TRBJ2-7, reads DVKVTQSSRYLVKRTGEKVFLECVQDMDHENMFWYRQDPGLGLRLIYFSYDVKMKEKGDIPEGYSVSREKKERFSLILESASTNQTSMYLCATTGGPHEQYFGPGTRLTVT.

This sequence joins TRBV9 and TRBJ1-2; TRBD1 is a possible D gene (6 bases). CDR3 size: 13 residues. Trimming stripped 3 bases from V and 6 bases from J, with 12 bases between. Per germline, CDR1 SGDLS and CDR2 YYNGEE. The DNA for the CDR3 is TGTGCCAGCAGCGGGACAGACCTAAATGGCTACACCTTC. This sequence encodes CASSGTDLNGYTF.

The V gene is TRBV5-1, the J gene TRBJ2-2; TRBD1 matches at 7 bases. CDR3 length equals 14 residues. Germline V gene data show CDR1 as SGHRS and CDR2 as YFSETQ. V shed 0 bases and J 7 bases; nucleotides not matched to a gene: 3. In nucleotides, the CDR3 is TGCGCCAGCAGCTTGGGACAGGGAGTCGGGGAGCTGTTTTTT. It translates to CASSLGQGVGELFF.

This clone was seen a few times. V usage is TRBV5-1 and J usage is TRBJ1-5, with 7 bases identical to TRBD1. V shed 0 bases, J shed 6 bases, and the junction held 3 bases outside the gene matches. The germline CDR1 and CDR2 sequences are SGHRS and YFSETQ. CDR3 length: 14 amino acids. The CDR3 region is CASSLGGQSQPQHF. DNA of the CDR3: TGCGCCAGCAGCTTGGGGGGACAGTCTCAGCCCCAGCATTTT.

The V gene is TRBV7-9, the J gene TRBJ1-1; 7 nucleotides match TRBD1. The trim removed 7 bases at V and 6 bases at J, leaving 5 bases unmatched. CDR1 SEHNR and CDR2 FQNEAQ come from the germline V gene (reference sequence). The CDR3 consists of 12 residues. The DNA for the CDR3 is TGTGCCAGCAACCGGGACAGCGCTGAAGCTTTCTTT. The encoded protein is CASNRDSAEAFF.

CDR3 amino acids: CASSLERRLIEAFF. In DNA form, the CDR3 reads TGTGCCAGCAGCTTGGAACGGAGGTTAATTGAAGCTTTCTTT. This chain links TRBV5-6 with TRBJ1-1; D remains unclear. Trimming shortened V by 0 bases and J by 7 bases, and 13 bases separated the two germline ends. Germline V CDR1 and CDR2: SGHDT, YYEEEE. The CDR3 sequence is 14 residues long. Based on the CDR3 plus reference TRBV5-6 and TRBJ1-1, the full variable domain is DAGVTQSPTHLIKTRGQQVTLRCSPKSGHDTVSWYQQALGQGPQFIFQYYEEEERQRGNFPDRFSGHQFPNYSSELNVNALLLGDSALYLCASSLERRLIEAFFGQGTRLTVV.

The rearrangement joins TRBV6-5 to TRBJ2-7; D not certain. V lost 4 bases to trimming and J lost 5 bases, with 18 bases between them. The germline V gene has CDR1 MNHEY and CDR2 SVGAGI. There are 15 residues in the CDR3. CDR3 DNA: TGTGCCAGCAGTTCGGCCCCACAGATTGTCGACGAGCAGTACTTC. It yields the protein CASSSAPQIVDEQYF.

The chain recombines TRBV2 with TRBJ2-1, with D perhaps matching TRBD2 (7 bases). This CDR3 is built from 17 residues. The V gene's germline CDR1 is SNHLY and CDR2 FYNNEI. Between the trimmed V and J ends, which lost 0 bases and 1 base, there was a span of 13 bases. CDR3 region: CASSEAGRGGSYNEQFF. In nucleotides, the CDR3 is TGTGCCAGCAGTGAAGCGGGAAGGGGGGGATCCTACAATGAGCAGTTCTTC. Based on the CDR3 plus reference TRBV2 and TRBJ2-1, the full variable domain is EPEVTQTPSHQVTQMGQEVILRCVPISNHLYFYWYRQILGQKVEFLVSFYNNEISEKSEIFDDQFSVERPDGSNFTLKIRSTKLEDSAMYFCASSEAGRGGSYNEQFFGPGTRLTVL.

This chain links TRBV25-1 with TRBJ1-2; TRBD1 matches at 9 bases. Germline V gene lookup returns CDR1 MGHDK and CDR2 SYGVNS. J was trimmed by 0 bases and V by 5 bases; bases with no gene match: 1. This CDR3 spans 14 amino acids. CDR3 region: CASSRTGANYGYTF. As DNA, the CDR3 is TGTGCCAGCAGTAGGACAGGGGCTAACTATGGCTACACCTTC.

The chain combines TRBV5-1 with TRBJ2-7, with D possibly being TRBD1 (6 bases). CDR1 is SGHRS, CDR2 YFSETQ, per germline. This CDR3 is 14 amino acids long. V gave up 1 base and J gave up 5 bases, with 13 bases separating them. The CDR3 nucleotides are TGCGCCAGCAGCTTGCAGGGGCAAGTCGACGAGCAGTACTTC. Its translation: CASSLQGQVDEQYF.

V and J are TRBV6-5 and TRBJ1-3, with 7 bases lining up with TRBD1. After removal of 0 bases from V and 4 bases from J, the junction contained 3 bases not matched to a gene. The CDR3 totals 15 residues. Germline V lookup: CDR1 MNHEY, CDR2 SVGAGI. DNA for the CDR3: TGTGCCAGCAGTTACTCGGGACAGTACGGAAACACCATATATTTT. Translation gives CASSYSGQYGNTIYF.

The chain employs TRBV9 and TRBJ2-6, with TRBD2 as a possible D gene (5 bases). This CDR3 is 18 amino acids long. Looked up from germline, CDR1 is SGDLS and CDR2 is YYNGEE. V lost 3 bases and J lost 0, with 16 bases in between. The CDR3 region has the DNA TGTGCCAGCAGCGAAAAAAGAGGGCCATTCTCTGGGGCCAACGTCCTGACTTTC. Amino acid sequence: CASSEKRGPFSGANVLTF. Based on the CDR3 plus reference TRBV9 and TRBJ2-6, the full variable domain is DSGVTQTPKHLITATGQRVTLRCSPRSGDLSVYWYQQSLDQGLQFLIQYYNGEERAKGNILERFSAQQFPDLHSELNLSSLELGDSALYFCASSEKRGPFSGANVLTFGAGSRLTVL.

The rearrangement links TRBV10-2 to TRBJ2-3; 10 positions match TRBD2. The CDR3 runs to 14 residues. The V and J ends lost 6 bases and 3 bases, in that order; junction bases with no gene match: 3. CDR1 and CDR2 from the germline V gene are WSHSY and SAAADI. CDR3 loop: CASRSGGATDTQYF. The CDR3 region has the DNA TGCGCCAGCAGAAGCGGGGGGGCTACAGATACGCAGTATTTT.

The rearrangement joins TRBV21-1 to TRBJ2-3; no check of the table's D call, TRBD2, against the DNA was made. TRBV21-1 corresponds to a pseudogene. The CDR3 runs to 15 residues. The CDR3 is CASTLGESPTDTQYF. The CDR3 coding sequence is TGTGCCAGCACCCTGGGAGAGTCCCCCACAGATACGCAGTATTTT.

This clone was picked up one time. The V gene is TRBV7-9, the J gene TRBJ1-5; unclear D gene. CDR3 length: 15 residues. V was shortened by 5 bases and J by 1 base, with 12 bases between the two germline ends. Germline V gene sequence: CDR1 SEHNR, CDR2 FQNEAQ (reference sequence). CDR3 DNA: TGTGCCAGCAGCGCCTCGGGCGGGAGCAATCAGCCCCAGCATTTT. Translating it yields CASSASGGSNQPQHF.

This chain uses TRBV5-6 with TRBJ1-1, with D maybe TRBD1 (6 bases). Looked up from germline, CDR1 is SGHDT and CDR2 is YYEEEE. The CDR3 length is 15 residues. The V end lost 4 bases, the J end lost 0 bases, and 13 bases lay between the germline ends. DNA for the CDR3: TGTGCCAGCAGCATCATCGGACAGATGAACACTGAAGCTTTCTTT. This translates into CASSIIGQMNTEAFF.

This clone has only a few counts. The chain links TRBV6-5 to TRBJ2-2; 8 nucleotides agree with TRBD2. This CDR3 spans 15 amino acids. Germline values: CDR1 MNHEY, CDR2 SVGAGI. The V and J ends lost 2 bases and 10 bases, in that order; junction bases with no gene match: 9. CDR3 nucleotide sequence: TGTGCCAGCAGTTACGTAACGGGAGGGCCTGAGGAGCTGTTTTTT. Its translation is CASSYVTGGPEELFF.

The rearrangement links TRBV28 to TRBJ2-4; possibly TRBD1 for D (5 bases). The V end was cut by 8 bases, the J end by 0 bases, with 14 bases between. The CDR3 is made up of 15 amino acids. Looked up from germline, CDR1 is MDHEN and CDR2 is SYDVKM. In DNA, the CDR3 is TGTGCCAGCTATGGGGCCTCGGTAGCCAAAAACATTCAGTACTTC. It translates to CASYGASVAKNIQYF.

This chain links TRBV9 with TRBJ1-2; 7 bases are a match to TRBD1. V dropped 3 bases and J dropped 1; count of bases not matched to a gene: 6. This CDR3 spans 15 amino acids. Germline values: CDR1 SGDLS, CDR2 YYNGEE. The CDR3 bases are TGTGCCAGCAGCGAACAGGGGTTAATTAACTATGGCTACACCTTC. It translates to CASSEQGLINYGYTF.

The CDR3 loop reads CASSPRETTEAFF. The CDR3 DNA is TGTGCCAGTAGCCCCCGGGAGACCACTGAAGCTTTCTTT. V is TRBV19 and J is TRBJ1-1; no definite D call. V lost 6 bases and J 4 bases, leaving 12 bases between the germline ends. Germline V CDR1 and CDR2: LNHDA, SQIVND (reference sequence). There are 13 residues in the CDR3.

This chain uses TRBV10-3 with TRBJ2-3; 8 bases map to TRBD2. CDR1 and CDR2 (germline): ENHRY, SYGVKD. V lost 2 bases to trimming and J lost 2 bases; unmatched junction nucleotides: 6. CDR3 size: 16 residues. CDR3 sequence: CAISEKAGALTDTQYF. Written as DNA, the CDR3 is TGTGCCATCAGTGAGAAAGCGGGGGCTCTCACAGATACGCAGTATTTT.

V is TRBV6-5 and J is TRBJ1-1; D might be TRBD1 (5 bases). Germline V CDR1 and CDR2: MNHEY, SVGAGI. The CDR3 has 13 amino acids. The V end was cut by 8 bases, the J end by 4 bases, with 14 bases between. The CDR3 is CASARTKRTEAFF. In nucleotides, the CDR3 is TGTGCCAGCGCCCGGACAAAACGCACTGAAGCTTTCTTT.

The chain uses TRBV27 and TRBJ1-4, with 7 bases aligning to TRBD1. The CDR3 is 14 amino acids. CDR1 is MNHEY and CDR2 is SMNVEV in the germline V gene (reference sequence). With V trimmed by 5 bases and J by 3 bases, 3 bases remained unmatched. For the CDR3, the DNA is TGTGCCAGCAGTCTTCAGGGGGCTAATGAAAAACTGTTTTTT. Amino acids: CASSLQGANEKLFF.

The J gene is TRBJ2-7, the V gene TRBV5-1; 10 positions match TRBD2. J gave up 0 bases and V 5 bases, and 5 bases lay outside the gene matches. The CDR3 is made up of 15 amino acids. CDR1 is SGHRS, CDR2 YFSETQ, per germline. The CDR3, as DNA: TGCGCCAGCAGGGGACTAGCGACGGACTCCTACGAGCAGTACTTC. Its translation: CASRGLATDSYEQYF.